This entry lists 7 T cell receptor beta chains sequenced from one sample in a study of cytomegalovirus exposure and HLA in healthy donors. PCR amplification relied on 60 Vbeta primers (plus 13 Jbeta primers). Profiled with immunoSEQ multiplex PCR; TCRdb holds only in-frame clones, not every one. The top ten clones hold under 3% of a sample with 80,000 or so clones, 77% of them seen once. The sample comprised PBMCs. Source of these receptors: a man aged 45-60 years in good health and CMV-seropositive.

The chain uses TRBV11-2 and TRBJ2-7; 9 bases match TRBD2. V shed 5 bases, J shed 6 bases, and the junction held 11 bases outside the gene matches. CDR3 length: 15 amino acids. Germline lookup yields CDR1 SGHAT and CDR2 FQNNGV. The CDR3 here is CASSLLREGFGEQYF. The CDR3 coding sequence is TGTGCCAGCAGCCTTTTGCGGGAGGGATTCGGCGAGCAGTACTTC.

The rearrangement links TRBV19 to TRBJ2-5; TRBD2 matches at 9 bases. The V gene end was trimmed by 3 bases and the J gene end by 5 bases; junction bases not matched to a gene: 7. This CDR3 is 15 amino acids long. Germline loops: CDR1 LNHDA, CDR2 SQIVND (reference sequence). CDR3 in amino acids: CASSMGGREEETQYF. In nucleotides, the CDR3 is TGTGCCAGTAGTATGGGCGGGAGGGAAGAGGAGACCCAGTACTTC. Drawing the rest from reference TRBV19 and TRBJ2-5, the complete variable domain is DGGITQSPKYLFRKEGQNVTLSCEQNLNHDAMYWYRQDPGQGLRLIYYSQIVNDFQKGDIAEGYSVSREKKESFPLTVTSAQKNPTAFYLCASSMGGREEETQYFGPGTRLLVL.

The chain carries TRBV11-3 and TRBJ1-2, with 8 bases fitting TRBD1. J was trimmed by 6 bases and V by 1 base; bases with no gene match: 1. CDR3 length: 13 amino acids. Germline assignment: CDR1 SGHNT and CDR2 YENEEA. As DNA, the CDR3 is TGTGCCAGCAGCTTAGGACAGGGGAATGGCTACACCTTC. Translating gives CASSLGQGNGYTF.

The chain uses TRBV25-1 and TRBJ2-3; 7 bases fit TRBD1. The CDR3 contains 15 residues. CDR1 is MGHDK and CDR2 is SYGVNS in the germline V gene. V was clipped by 4 bases and J by 2 bases; unmatched bases: 6. CDR3 DNA: TGTGCCAGCAGTGGGAGACAGGGTATCACAGATACGCAGTATTTT. Residues: CASSGRQGITDTQYF. Together with reference TRBV25-1 and TRBJ2-3, the CDR3 gives the full variable domain: EADIYQTPRYLVIGTGKKITLECSQTMGHDKMYWYQQDPGMELHLIHYSYGVNSTEKGDLSSESTVSRIRTEHFPLTLESARPSHTSQYLCASSGRQGITDTQYFGPGTRLTVL.

CDR3 DNA: TGTGCCACCAGCAGAGATCCGACTAGCGGGACCGGTGAGCAGTTCTTC. Amino acids: CATSRDPTSGTGEQFF. The gene calls are TRBV15 and TRBJ2-1, with 11 bases identical to TRBD2. Germline CDR1 and CDR2: LNHNV and YYDKDF (reference sequence). V lost 0 bases and J lost 9; bases outside the gene matches: 7. The CDR3 has 16 amino acids.

The chain joins TRBV6-1 to TRBJ2-3, with TRBD1 as a possible D gene (6 bases). Germline lookup yields CDR1 MNHNS and CDR2 SASEGT. V dropped 5 bases and J dropped 1 base, with 13 bases sitting between them. This CDR3 has 15 residues. This CDR3 is CASSWSQGGTDTQYF. The CDR3 DNA reads TGTGCCAGCAGTTGGTCACAGGGAGGCACAGATACGCAGTATTTT.

The J gene is TRBJ2-1, the V gene TRBV27; TRBD1 agrees at 7 bases. The CDR3 loop spans 14 amino acids. Germline V gene lookup returns CDR1 MNHEY and CDR2 SMNVEV (reference sequence). The V segment lost 2 bases and the J segment 3 bases; nucleotides outside the gene matches: 1. CDR3 in amino acids: CASSLHRGYNEQFF. The CDR3 DNA is TGTGCCAGCAGTTTACACAGGGGCTACAATGAGCAGTTCTTC.